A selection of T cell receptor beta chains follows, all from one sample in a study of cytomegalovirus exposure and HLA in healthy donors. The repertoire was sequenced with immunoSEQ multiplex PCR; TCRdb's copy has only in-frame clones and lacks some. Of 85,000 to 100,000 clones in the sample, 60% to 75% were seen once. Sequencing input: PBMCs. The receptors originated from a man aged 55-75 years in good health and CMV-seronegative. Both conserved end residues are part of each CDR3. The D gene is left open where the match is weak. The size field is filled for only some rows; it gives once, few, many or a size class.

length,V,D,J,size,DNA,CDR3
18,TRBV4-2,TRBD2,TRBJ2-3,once,TGTGCCAGCAGCCCTCGACTAGCGGGGGGCCCTAGCACAGATACGCAGTATTTT,CASSPRLAGGPSTDTQYF
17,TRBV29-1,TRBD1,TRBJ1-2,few,TGCAGCGTTGGATTATCCCCCGACAGGGTTGCTCCCTATGGCTACACCTTC,CSVGLSPDRVAPYGYTF
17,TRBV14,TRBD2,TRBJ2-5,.,TGTGCCAGCGGCCCCCTCGGAAGTAGCGGGATAAGAGAGACCCAGTACTTC,CASGPLGSSGIRETQYF
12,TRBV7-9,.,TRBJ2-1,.,TGTGCCAGCAGCCCAAGCGAGAGGCGGCAGTTCTTC,CASSPSERRQFF
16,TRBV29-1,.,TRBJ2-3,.,TGCAGCGGCGCGAAGCTCTCAGCGGAGGCCACAGATACGCAGTATTTT,CSGAKLSAEATDTQYF
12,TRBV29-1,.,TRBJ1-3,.,TGCAGCGTTGAATCTTCTGGAAACACCATATATTTT,CSVESSGNTIYF
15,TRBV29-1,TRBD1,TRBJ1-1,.,TGCAGCGGCGGGGACAGGGGGCTGGTGAACACTGAAGCTTTCTTT,CSGGDRGLVNTEAFF
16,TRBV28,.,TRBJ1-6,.,TGTGCCAGCTCCAGAGGCGACCCTACCTATAATTCACCCCTCCACTTT,CASSRGDPTYNSPLHF
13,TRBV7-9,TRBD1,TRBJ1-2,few,TGTGCCAGCAGCGAACAGGGGAACTATGGCTACACCTTC,CASSEQGNYGYTF
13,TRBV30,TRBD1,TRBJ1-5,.,TGTGCCTGGAGTACAGGGGGGGATCAGCCCCAGCATTTT,CAWSTGGDQPQHF
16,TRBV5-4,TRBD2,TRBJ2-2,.,TGTGCCAGCAGCCCGGGGAGGGCCTTGGTCACCGGGGAGCTGTTTTTT,CASSPGRALVTGELFF
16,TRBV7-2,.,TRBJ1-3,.,TGTGCCAGCAGCTTAGTTGGTGCAGGGTCTGGAAACACCATATATTTT,CASSLVGAGSGNTIYF
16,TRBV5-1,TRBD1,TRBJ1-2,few,TGCGCCAGCAGCGTGGGACAGGGGGCGGGATTGGTTGGCTACACCTTC,CASSVGQGAGLVGYTF
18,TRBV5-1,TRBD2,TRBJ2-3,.,TGCGCCAGCAGCTTGTGGAGCGGGAGGGCTTTTAGCACAGATACGCAGTATTTT,CASSLWSGRAFSTDTQYF
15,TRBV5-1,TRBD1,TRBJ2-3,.,TGCGCCAGCAGCCCCTCGGGACAGACCACAGATACGCAGTATTTT,CASSPSGQTTDTQYF
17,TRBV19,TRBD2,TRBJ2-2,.,TGTGCCAGTAGCTCGGGACTAGCGGGAGGGGACACCGGGGAGCTGTTTTTT,CASSSGLAGGDTGELFF
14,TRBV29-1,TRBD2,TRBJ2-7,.,TGCAGCGCAACTAGCGGGAGGGGATTTTACGAGCAGTACTTC,CSATSGRGFYEQYF
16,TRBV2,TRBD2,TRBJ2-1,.,TGTGCCAGCAGTGAAGAACGGACTAGCGGGATAGGTGAGCAGTTCTTC,CASSEERTSGIGEQFF
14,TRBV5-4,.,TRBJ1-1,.,TGTGCCAGCAGCTTGTTACAGGTGAACGCTGAAGCTTTCTTT,CASSLLQVNAEAFF
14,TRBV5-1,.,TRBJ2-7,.,TGCGCCAGCAGCTTGAGTCAGGGGAACTACGAGCAGTACTTC,CASSLSQGNYEQYF
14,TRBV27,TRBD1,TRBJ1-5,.,TGTGCCAGCAGTCCTACGGACAGGAATCAGCCCCAGCATTTT,CASSPTDRNQPQHF
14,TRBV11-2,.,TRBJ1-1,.,TGTGCCAGCAGCTTAGATTCGGTCGGGAGGGAAGCTTTCTTT,CASSLDSVGREAFF
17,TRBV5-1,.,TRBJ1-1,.,TGCGCCAGCAGCTCTTTACCACAGGGAATCATGAACACTGAAGCTTTCTTT,CASSSLPQGIMNTEAFF
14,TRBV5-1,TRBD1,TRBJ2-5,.,TGCGCCAGCAGCTCACAGGGGTACCAAGAGACCCAGTACTTC,CASSSQGYQETQYF
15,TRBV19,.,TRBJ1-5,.,TGTGCCAGTAGTATACGAGAATATAGCAATCAGCCCCAGCATTTT,CASSIREYSNQPQHF
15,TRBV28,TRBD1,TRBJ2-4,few,TGTGCCAGCAGCCGGACAGGGGCGTGGGGAAACATTCAGTACTTC,CASSRTGAWGNIQYF
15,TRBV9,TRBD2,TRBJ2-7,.,TGTGCCAGCAGCGTAAGCGGGGGAGGATACTACGAGCAGTACTTC,CASSVSGGGYYEQYF
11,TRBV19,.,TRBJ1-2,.,TGTGCCAGTAGCCACTTGTCGGGCTACACCTTC,CASSHLSGYTF
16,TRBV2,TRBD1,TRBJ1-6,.,TGTGCCAGCAGTGTGGAGAAGGGACAGGGAGGTTCACCCCTCCACTTT,CASSVEKGQGGSPLHF
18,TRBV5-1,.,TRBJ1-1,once,TGCGCCAGCAGCTTGGAGATGGGGGCTCAAGTAGGGAACACTGAAGCTTTCTTT,CASSLEMGAQVGNTEAFF
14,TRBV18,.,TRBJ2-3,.,TGTGCCAGCTCACCGGACAGCTTCACAGATACGCAGTATTTT,CASSPDSFTDTQYF
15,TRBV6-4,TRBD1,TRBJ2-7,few,TGTGCCAGCAGTGAATCCGGGACAGGGGCACACGAGCAGTACTTC,CASSESGTGAHEQYF
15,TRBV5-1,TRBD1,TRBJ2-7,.,TGCGCCAGCAGCTTAGGACAGGGGCGGACCTACGAGCAGTACTTC,CASSLGQGRTYEQYF
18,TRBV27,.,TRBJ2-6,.,TGTGCCAGCACTTCATACGGGCAGGGCTTCTCTGGGGCCAACGTCCTGACTTTC,CASTSYGQGFSGANVLTF
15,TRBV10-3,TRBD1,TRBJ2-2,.,TGTGCCATCAATGCTCGGCAGGGGGACACCGGGGAGCTGTTTTTT,CAINARQGDTGELFF
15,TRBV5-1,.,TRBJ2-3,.,TGCGCCAGCAGCTCGAACAGGGCTAACACAGATACGCAGTATTTT,CASSSNRANTDTQYF
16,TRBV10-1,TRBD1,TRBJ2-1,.,TGCGCCAGCAGTGAGTCGGGCAGGGGGCACTACAATGAGCAGTTCTTC,CASSESGRGHYNEQFF
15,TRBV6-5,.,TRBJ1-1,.,TGTGCCAGCAGTTACTCGGGGGGAGGTGCCACTGAAGCTTTCTTT,CASSYSGGGATEAFF
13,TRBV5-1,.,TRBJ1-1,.,TGCGCCAGCAGAGTCTATTTGAACACTGAAGCTTTCTTT,CASRVYLNTEAFF
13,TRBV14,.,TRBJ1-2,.,TGTGCCAGCAGCCAAGTGCAGTTCTATGGCTACACCTTC,CASSQVQFYGYTF
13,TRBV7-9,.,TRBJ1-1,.,TGTGCCAGCAGTCCCGGGGAGGGCGCTGAAGCTTTCTTT,CASSPGEGAEAFF